The 30 T cell receptor beta chains given below trace back to one sample, sequenced in a study of CXCR3-negative and CXCR3-positive naive CD8 T cells. Through 5' RACE with UMI labels, the TRB cDNA libraries were prepared. TCRdb processed the 5' RACE reads again and assigns one entry to each CDR3 protein, with no DNA. The sample table sets out around 80,000 distinct CDR3 sequences. These receptors lack a known antigen. Regarding the study as a whole: TRB CDR3s of CXCR3-positive naive cells were more hydrophobic than those of CXCR3-negative naive cells.

The sample taken for sequencing was naive CXCR3+ CD8+ T cells from blood. Subset in this sample: CD45RO-CCR7+CD27+CD95- naive CD8+ T cells expressing CXCR3 (TNR3+). All receptors derive from a human donor in good health. Some clones in this sample may be carry-over from other donors' samples.

The chain links TRBV6-2 or TRBV6-3 to TRBJ2-7; TCRdb picks TRBD1, but there is no DNA to check that call. CDR1 is MNHEY, CDR2 SVGEGT, per germline. The length of the CDR3 is 16 residues. The CDR3 protein is CASSYGGLAVSYEQYF.

V is TRBV4-3 and J is TRBJ1-1; without DNA, the TCRdb call of TRBD1 cannot be checked. Looked up from germline, CDR1 is LGHNA and CDR2 is YSLEER. This CDR3 is built from 13 residues. The CDR3 here is CASSQDRDSSAFF.

The chain employs TRBV5-1 and TRBJ2-1; the D gene TCRdb calls, TRBD1, cannot be checked with no DNA. The CDR3 has 15 residues. In germline, CDR1 is SGHRS, CDR2 YFSETQ. The CDR3: CASSQGQGARNEQFF.

The rearrangement joins TRBV24-1 to TRBJ2-3. CDR3 length equals 13 residues. CDR1 and CDR2 (germline): KGHDR, SFDVKD. The CDR3 here is CATSEFLTDTQYF.

The chain joins TRBV23-1 to TRBJ1-5; with no DNA, the TCRdb D assignment of TRBD1 cannot be verified. TRBV23-1 counts as an open reading frame of uncertain function. This CDR3 contains 12 residues. This CDR3 reads CASIRGNQPQHF.

This chain's CDR3 is CASSLISGTSYEQYF. V and J are TRBV14 and TRBJ2-7; with no DNA, the TCRdb D assignment of TRBD2 cannot be verified. Germline V CDR1 and CDR2: SGHDN, FVKESK. The CDR3 spans 15 residues.

The chain has TRBV29-1 and TRBJ1-1; no DNA is available, so the TRBD1 call from TCRdb remains unchecked. Germline-derived CDR1 and CDR2 are SQVTM and ANQGSEA. The CDR3 contains 13 residues. CDR3 in amino acids: CSVPGTANTEAFF.

This sequence joins TRBV28 and TRBJ2-7; lacking DNA, the TRBD1 call made by TCRdb goes unchecked. CDR3 length: 15 amino acids. CDR1 and CDR2 (germline): MDHEN, SYDVKM. This CDR3 reads CASSSYGDSSYEQYF.

The chain joins TRBV5-1 to TRBJ2-1; absent DNA, TCRdb's TRBD2 call cannot be checked. This CDR3 contains 17 residues. Germline V gene data show CDR1 as SGHRS and CDR2 as YFSETQ. This chain's CDR3 is CASSLPQTSGGAGEQFF.

The J gene is TRBJ2-3, the V gene TRBV29-1; TCRdb's D call, TRBD1, is unchecked because there is no DNA. The germline CDR1 and CDR2 sequences are SQVTM and ANQGSEA. CDR3 length: 16 amino acids. CDR3 in amino acids: CSATGVHGYLSDTQYF.

This sequence joins TRBV19 and TRBJ1-5; TCRdb proposes TRBD1, but this gene call is untestable without DNA. CDR1 LNHDA and CDR2 SQIVND come from the germline V gene (reference sequence). The CDR3 runs 14 residues. The chain's CDR3 is CASSIWDRDAPQHF.

This chain uses TRBV14 with TRBJ2-7; TCRdb gives TRBD2 as the D gene, but with no DNA this cannot be confirmed. The germline V gene encodes CDR1 SGHDN and CDR2 FVKESK. The CDR3 has 16 residues. CDR3 amino acids: CASSQGMGPLSYEQYF.

The chain recombines TRBV7-9 with TRBJ2-2; checking the TCRdb D call of TRBD1 is not possible without DNA. Germline V gene data show CDR1 as SEHNR and CDR2 as FQNEAQ (reference sequence). The CDR3 runs to 13 residues. CDR3 sequence: CASEGVNTGELFF.

V is TRBV13 and J is TRBJ2-7; TCRdb's D gene call, TRBD1, goes unchecked for lack of DNA. The length of the CDR3 is 15 residues. Germline assignment: CDR1 PRHDT and CDR2 FYEKMQ (reference sequence). This CDR3 is CASSSRGQEHREQYF.

The chain combines TRBV6-1 with TRBJ2-7; the D call of TRBD1 rests on TCRdb alone, since no DNA is present to check it. The germline CDR1 and CDR2 sequences are MNHNS and SASEGT. This CDR3 comprises 13 residues. CDR3 residues: CASISTGTYEQYF.

This chain links TRBV20-1 with TRBJ1-4; the D call from TCRdb, TRBD1, cannot be confirmed without DNA. This CDR3 has 16 amino acids. The germline V gene encodes CDR1 DFQATT and CDR2 SNEGSKA (reference sequence). The CDR3 here is CSARTEGAMANEKLFF.

The V call is TRBV11-2, the J call TRBJ2-1; absent DNA, TCRdb's TRBD1 call cannot be checked. Per germline, CDR1 SGHAT and CDR2 FQNNGV. The CDR3 spans 15 residues. CDR3 region: CASSLAGASYNEQFF. Full variable domain (rest looked up from reference TRBV11-2 and TRBJ2-1): EAGVAQSPRYKIIEKRQSVAFWCNPISGHATLYWYQQILGQGPKLLIQFQNNGVVDDSQLPKDRFSAERLKGVDSTLKIQPAKLEDSAVYLCASSLAGASYNEQFFGPGTRLTVL.

J is TRBJ1-4 and V is TRBV5-1; TCRdb designates TRBD1, a call that cannot be tested without DNA. The CDR3 totals 16 residues. Germline V lookup: CDR1 SGHRS, CDR2 YFSETQ. The CDR3 sequence is CASSLEIDRPNEKLFF.

The chain carries TRBV12-3 or TRBV12-4 and TRBJ2-1; with no DNA, the TCRdb D assignment of TRBD2 cannot be verified. The CDR3 totals 11 residues. The CDR3 sequence: CASSLVHEQFF.

This chain uses TRBV5-1 with TRBJ2-1. Germline assignment: CDR1 SGHRS and CDR2 YFSETQ. The CDR3 has 13 residues. CDR3 in amino acids: CASSPLGINEQFF.

V is TRBV27 and J is TRBJ2-2; TCRdb picks TRBD1, but there is no DNA to check that call. The length of the CDR3 is 16 residues. CDR1 and CDR2 from the germline V gene are MNHEY and SMNVEV (reference sequence). This CDR3 is CASSLGSPDTAGELFF.

The chain joins TRBV20-1 to TRBJ2-7; TCRdb calls TRBD1, which cannot be checked without DNA. CDR3 length equals 13 residues. The germline V gene encodes CDR1 DFQATT and CDR2 SNEGSKA (reference sequence). Here the CDR3 reads CSVEGGRLLEQYF.

The genes are TRBV5-1 and TRBJ2-1; the TCRdb D gene call, TRBD1, has no DNA to confirm it. This CDR3 region has 16 residues. Per the germline V gene, CDR1 is SGHRS and CDR2 is YFSETQ. The CDR3 sequence: CASSLSTGESYNEQFF.

This chain connects TRBV6-5 to TRBJ1-2; without DNA, the TCRdb call of TRBD1 cannot be checked. The CDR3 sequence is 13 residues long. Germline V gives CDR1 MNHEY, CDR2 SVGAGI. The chain's CDR3 is CASSYPAGAGYTF.

The chain carries TRBV2 and TRBJ2-7. The V gene's germline CDR1 is SNHLY and CDR2 FYNNEI. The CDR3 totals 11 residues. The CDR3 here is CASSSVREQYF.

V gene TRBV18 combines with J gene TRBJ2-1; the D gene TCRdb calls, TRBD2, cannot be checked with no DNA. The CDR3 contains 20 residues. CDR1 KGHSH and CDR2 LQKENI come from the germline V gene. The CDR3 is CASSPRSRLAGGSSYNEQFF.

The chain recombines TRBV4-1 with TRBJ2-7. The CDR3 is 15 residues long. The germline gives CDR1 MGHRA, CDR2 YSYEKL. The CDR3 sequence: CASSQEVRRNYEQYF.

V usage is TRBV7-9 and J usage is TRBJ1-1; TCRdb's assignment of TRBD1 cannot be checked, as there is no DNA. Germline values: CDR1 SEHNR, CDR2 FQNEAQ (reference sequence). The CDR3 is 16 amino acids. The CDR3 sequence: CASSLGTGGRRTEAFF.

The chain joins TRBV12-3 or TRBV12-4 to TRBJ2-1; with no DNA, the TCRdb D assignment of TRBD2 cannot be verified. The CDR3 is 16 amino acids. CDR3 protein: CASSFWTSGTSNEQFF.

The CDR3 here is CASSGTSGADTQYF. The chain carries TRBV6-4 and TRBJ2-3; there is no DNA to check the TCRdb D call of TRBD2. Germline CDR1 and CDR2: MRHNA and SNTAGT. The CDR3 covers 14 residues.